This TCR beta chain derives from a study of blood T cell repertoires in COVID-19. As for the study in general: Acute and convalescent COVID-19 samples came from the United States, Italy and Spain. Nucleic acid was either cDNA or gDNA, and it came from T cells, B-cell-depleted T cells, or PBMCs.

How the authors handled the data: Nucleated cell number was recorded as an estimate derived from reference gene primer amplification. Here immunoSEQ multiplex PCR was the method, and the copy in TCRdb shows in-frame clones only, minus some. V and J calls and clone size follow that table, whereas D and trimming were derived from the DNA. The sample gives 60,000 to 75,000 clones, 87% of which show up once; 3.4% is in the top ten. CDR1 is MDHEN and CDR2 is SYDVKM in the germline V gene. J lost 8 bases, V lost 8 bases, and 5 bases had no gene match. The CDR3 consists of 12 residues. Seattle-derived patients entered the study during active infection and were followed longitudinally.

The sequenced sample was peripheral blood. V usage is TRBV28 and J usage is TRBJ1-4; 7 bases fit TRBD1. This sequence was found in a woman aged 50 to 60 with COVID-19, enrolled during active disease. The CDR3 here is CASRQGMEKLFF. The CDR3 DNA sequence: TGTGCCAGCCGACAGGGTATGGAAAAACTGTTTTTT. The whole variable domain, remainder taken from reference TRBV28 and TRBJ1-4, is DVKVTQSSRYLVKRTGEKVFLECVQDMDHENMFWYRQDPGLGLRLIYFSYDVKMKEKGDIPEGYSVSREKKERFSLILESASTNQTSMYLCASRQGMEKLFFGSGTQLSVL.